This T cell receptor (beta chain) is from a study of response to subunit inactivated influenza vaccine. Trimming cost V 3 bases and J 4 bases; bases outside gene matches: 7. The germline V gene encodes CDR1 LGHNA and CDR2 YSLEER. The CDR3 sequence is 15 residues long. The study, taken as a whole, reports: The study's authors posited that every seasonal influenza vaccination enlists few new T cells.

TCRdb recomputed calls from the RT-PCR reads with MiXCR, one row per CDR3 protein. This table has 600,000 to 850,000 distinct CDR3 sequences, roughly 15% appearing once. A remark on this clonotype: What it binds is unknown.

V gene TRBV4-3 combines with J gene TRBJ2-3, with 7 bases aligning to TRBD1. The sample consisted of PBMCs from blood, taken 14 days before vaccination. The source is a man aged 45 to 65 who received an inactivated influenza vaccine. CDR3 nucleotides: TGCGCCAGCAGCCAGGACACAGGGGCGGCAGATACGCAGTATTTT. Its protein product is CASSQDTGAADTQYF.